This T cell receptor (beta chain) was sequenced for a study of beta chain features in type 1 diabetes. Study observations and caveats: More deletions and fewer insertions at VDJ junctions were found in patients with type 1 diabetes.

The investigators reverse transcribed all of the isolated RNA, so they sequenced expressed TCRB transcripts. Using immunoSEQ multiplex PCR, the repertoire was profiled, and TCRdb retains in-frame clones only, with some absent. The sample yields approximately 470,000 clones, about 29% seen once. Worth noting for this clone: Its antigen is undetermined.

The clonotype originates from a young man in good health. Sequenced material: naive CD4+ T cells from blood.

The CDR3: CASSLGTGTNEQFF. DNA of the CDR3: TGTGCCAGCAGCTTAGGAACAGGGACCAATGAGCAGTTCTTC. The chain links TRBV7-9 to TRBJ2-1, with D perhaps matching TRBD1 (6 bases). CDR1 and CDR2 from the germline V gene are SEHNR and FQNEAQ (reference sequence). V lost 1 base and J lost 6, with 10 bases in between. CDR3 length equals 14 residues. The complete variable domain, with remaining parts taken from reference TRBV7-9 and TRBJ2-1, reads DTGVSQNPRHKITKRGQNVTFRCDPISEHNRLYWYRQTLGQGPEFLTYFQNEAQLEKSRLLSDRFSAERPKGSFSTLEIQRTEQGDSAMYLCASSLGTGTNEQFFGPGTRLTVL.